Listed below are T cell receptor beta chains from one sample, sequenced in a study of identifying expanded T cells in peripheral blood. The assay was immunoSEQ multiplex PCR, and TCRdb's table has in-frame clones only and misses some. Of some 90,000 clones in the sample, more than 75% were seen once. The specimen was blood. These receptors came from a person between 18 and 75 years old in good health. Each CDR3 is given with its conserved first and last residue.

>TRBV6-1|TRBJ2-4
CASSTTAERKNIQYF
>TRBV19|TRBJ1-2
CASSVTGTGHGYTF
>TRBV6-5|TRBJ2-7
CASSYGGVTYEQYF
>TRBV18|TRBJ2-5
CASSTLEETQYF
>TRBV11-2|TRBJ2-1
CASRTGLAGVDEQFF
>TRBV5-6|TRBJ1-4
CASSPRYRDKGGEKLFF
>TRBV29-1|TRBJ2-5
CSVDRVPETQYF
>TRBV19|TRBJ2-5
CASSIGQGGQTQYF
>TRBV9|TRBJ2-1
CASSALTGISYNEQFF
>TRBV10-1|TRBJ2-1
CASSESASYNEQFF
>TRBV9|TRBJ2-7
CASSAGQGGAYEQYF
>TRBV19|TRBJ2-5
CASSIVLPGQGTPYQETQYF
>TRBV7-2|TRBJ2-7
CASSLDRSLYEQYF
>TRBV5-1|TRBJ1-1
CASSLDAGDNTEAFF
>TRBV19|TRBJ1-5
CASSIDWAGNQPQHF
>TRBV5-1|TRBJ1-1
CASRKRTVMNTEAFF
>TRBV5-1|TRBJ1-2
CASSLGAENYGYTF
>TRBV7-9|TRBJ1-2
CASSLGPNGYTF
>TRBV5-1|TRBJ2-5
CASSFLAGVQETQYF
>TRBV5-1|TRBJ2-3
CASSFRRRGQSDTQYF
>TRBV19|TRBJ1-1
CASSELGTAYTEAFF
>TRBV7-8|TRBJ2-1
CASSLGLAVGQGQFF
>TRBV2|TRBJ2-5
CASGLAQETQYF
>TRBV5-1|TRBJ1-4
CASSLMPRQEKLFF
>TRBV28|TRBJ2-1
CASSLPTGGNEQFF
>TRBV7-2|TRBJ2-3
CASSISYQAVDTQYF
>TRBV4-3|TRBJ2-2
CASSPAGLGTGELFF
>TRBV19|TRBJ2-7
CASSMEGRGAYEQYF
>TRBV11-2|TRBJ2-7
CASSSYEQYF
>TRBV5-1|TRBJ1-1
CASSLSHENTEAFF
>TRBV27|TRBJ2-3
CASSLRDTQYF
>TRBV27|TRBJ2-7
CASSSRFGGAPYEQYF
>TRBV19|TRBJ2-3
CASSPRGGTDTQYF
>TRBV13|TRBJ1-2
CASSYRQGAGGYTF
>TRBV10-2|TRBJ1-3
CASSEGPVSGNTIYF
>TRBV5-1|TRBJ2-7
CASSLSQGRTYEQYF
>TRBV10-3|TRBJ1-1
CAISDPQVDTEAFF
>TRBV6-5|TRBJ2-5
CASSTRQGSETQYF
>TRBV7-2|TRBJ1-1
CASSLAPMRQGSTEAFF
>TRBV25-1|TRBJ2-4
CASRGPGQLAKNIQYF
>TRBV18|TRBJ1-1
CASSPQETQGTRTEAFF
>TRBV15|TRBJ2-3
CATSKDISEADTQYF
>TRBV5-6|TRBJ1-2
CASSLGLRFDDYGYTF
>TRBV7-9|TRBJ2-1
CASSRALAGSLDEQFF